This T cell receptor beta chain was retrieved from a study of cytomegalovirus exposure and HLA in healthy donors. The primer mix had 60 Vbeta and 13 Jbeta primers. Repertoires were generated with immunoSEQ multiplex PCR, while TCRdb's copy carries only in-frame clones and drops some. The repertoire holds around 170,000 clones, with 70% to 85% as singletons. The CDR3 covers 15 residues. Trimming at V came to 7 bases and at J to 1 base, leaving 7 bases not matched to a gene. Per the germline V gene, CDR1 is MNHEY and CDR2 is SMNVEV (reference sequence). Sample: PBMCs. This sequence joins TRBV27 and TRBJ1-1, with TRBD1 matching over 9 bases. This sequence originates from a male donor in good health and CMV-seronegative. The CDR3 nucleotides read TGTGCCAGCACCCACAGGGGGCTGGAGAACACTGAAGCTTTCTTT. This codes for CASTHRGLENTEAFF.